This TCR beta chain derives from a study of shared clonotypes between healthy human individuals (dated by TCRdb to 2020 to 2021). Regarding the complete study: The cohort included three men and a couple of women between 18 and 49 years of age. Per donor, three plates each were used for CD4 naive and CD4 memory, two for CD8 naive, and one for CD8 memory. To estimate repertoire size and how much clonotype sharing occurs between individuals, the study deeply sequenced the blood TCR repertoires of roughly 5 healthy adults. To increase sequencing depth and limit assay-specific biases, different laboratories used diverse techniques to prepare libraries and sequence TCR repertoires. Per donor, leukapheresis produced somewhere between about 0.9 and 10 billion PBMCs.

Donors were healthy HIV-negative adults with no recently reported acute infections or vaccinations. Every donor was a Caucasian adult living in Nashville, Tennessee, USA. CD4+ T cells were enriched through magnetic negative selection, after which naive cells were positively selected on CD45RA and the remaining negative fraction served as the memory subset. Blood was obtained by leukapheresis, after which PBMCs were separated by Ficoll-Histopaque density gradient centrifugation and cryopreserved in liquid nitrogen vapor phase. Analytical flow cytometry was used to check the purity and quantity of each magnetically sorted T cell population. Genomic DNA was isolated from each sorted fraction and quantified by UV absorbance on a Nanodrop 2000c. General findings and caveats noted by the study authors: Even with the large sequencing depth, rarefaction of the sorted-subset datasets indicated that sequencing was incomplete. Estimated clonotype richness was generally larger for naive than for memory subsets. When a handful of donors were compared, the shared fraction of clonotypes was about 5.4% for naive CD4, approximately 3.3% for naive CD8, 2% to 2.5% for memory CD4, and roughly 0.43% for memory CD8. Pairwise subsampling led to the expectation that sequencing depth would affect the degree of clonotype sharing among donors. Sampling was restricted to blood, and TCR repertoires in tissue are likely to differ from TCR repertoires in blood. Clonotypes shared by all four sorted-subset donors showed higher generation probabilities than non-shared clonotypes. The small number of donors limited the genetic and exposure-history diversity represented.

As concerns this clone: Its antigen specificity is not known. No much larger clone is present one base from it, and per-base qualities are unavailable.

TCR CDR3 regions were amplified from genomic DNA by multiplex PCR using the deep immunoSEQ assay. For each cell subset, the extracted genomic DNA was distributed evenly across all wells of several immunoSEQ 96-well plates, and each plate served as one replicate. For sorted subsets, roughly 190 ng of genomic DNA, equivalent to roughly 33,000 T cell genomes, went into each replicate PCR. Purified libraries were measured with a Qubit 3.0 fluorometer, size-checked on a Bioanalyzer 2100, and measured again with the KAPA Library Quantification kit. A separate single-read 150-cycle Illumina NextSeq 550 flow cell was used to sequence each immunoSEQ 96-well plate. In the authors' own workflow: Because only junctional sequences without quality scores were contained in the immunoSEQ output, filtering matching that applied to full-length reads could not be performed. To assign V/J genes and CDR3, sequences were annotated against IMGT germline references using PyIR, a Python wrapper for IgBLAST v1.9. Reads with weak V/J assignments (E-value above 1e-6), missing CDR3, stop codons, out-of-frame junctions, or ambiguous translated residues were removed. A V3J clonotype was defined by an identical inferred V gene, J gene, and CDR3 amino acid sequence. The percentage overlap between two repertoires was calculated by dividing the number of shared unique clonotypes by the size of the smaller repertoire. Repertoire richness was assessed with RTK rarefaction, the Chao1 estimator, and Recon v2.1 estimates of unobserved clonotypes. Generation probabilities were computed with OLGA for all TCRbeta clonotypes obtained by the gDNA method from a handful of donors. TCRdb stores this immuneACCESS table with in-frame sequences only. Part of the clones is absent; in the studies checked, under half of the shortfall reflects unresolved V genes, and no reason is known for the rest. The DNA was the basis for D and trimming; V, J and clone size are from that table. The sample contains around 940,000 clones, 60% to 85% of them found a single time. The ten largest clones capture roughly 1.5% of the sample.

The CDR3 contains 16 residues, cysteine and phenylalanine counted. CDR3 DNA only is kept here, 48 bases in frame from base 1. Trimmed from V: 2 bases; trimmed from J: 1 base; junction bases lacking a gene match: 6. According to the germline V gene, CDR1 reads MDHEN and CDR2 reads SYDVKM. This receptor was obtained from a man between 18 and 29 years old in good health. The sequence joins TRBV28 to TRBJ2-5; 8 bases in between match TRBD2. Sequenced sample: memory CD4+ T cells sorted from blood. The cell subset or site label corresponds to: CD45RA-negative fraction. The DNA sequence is TGTGCCAGCAGTTTAGTAGCGGGGTTGAGCCAAGAGACCCAGTACTTC. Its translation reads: CASSLVAGLSQETQYF.